Sequencing of this T cell receptor beta chain was carried out in a study of long-term antiretroviral therapy in people with HIV. The study, taken as a whole, reports: Controls exceeded HIV repertoires in CDR3 length range.

At the survey level, the v3.0 immunoSEQ assay was run. The method was immunoSEQ multiplex PCR; TCRdb's version includes in-frame clones alone and lacks a portion of them. The sample lists some 28,000 clones; more than 80% were seen once. Trimming at V came to 4 bases and at J to 1 base, leaving 17 bases not matched to a gene. From germline, CDR1 is SGHRS and CDR2 YFSETQ. The CDR3 contains 19 residues. With regard to this clone: Its antigen is currently unknown.

United States facilities provided treatment to all participants with HIV. The sequence came from a man aged 35-49 years with HIV. The chain joins TRBV5-1 to TRBJ2-5; 9 bases are shared with TRBD1. The sequences come from unsorted PBMCs, collected 0.3 years after starting antiretroviral therapy. The CDR3 bases are TGCGCCAGCAGCCACAACGATTTCCGGACAGGGGCGTCCCAAGAGACCCAGTACTTC. Its translation: CASSHNDFRTGASQETQYF.